This paragraph reports one TCR beta chain. This clonotype was detected ten times or more. Its antigen remains undetermined. No base quality information exists; no much larger clone differs at one position. The time point label, read with the paper, signifies: newly diagnosed GD, antithyroid drugs for less than 3 months. RNA was extracted from PBMCs in TRIzol for both TCR sequencing and RNA sequencing. Graves' disease was diagnosed according to American Thyroid Association guidelines. Patients were recruited from an endocrinology department in Xi'an, China. Each patient gave around 9 milliliters of peripheral blood, collected in an EDTA anticoagulant tube. Ficoll Paque Plus density gradient separation was used to isolate PBMCs, and no further T cell sorting was performed. An Agilent 2100 Bioanalyzer and agarose gel were used to check RNA quality, while a NanoDrop 2000 measured RNA concentration. These data originate in a study of regulatory T cells in long-lasting Graves disease (dated by TCRdb to 2020 to 2023). In the study overall: Newly diagnosed Graves' disease patients had taken antithyroid drugs for less than 3 months. TCR sequencing covered some 13 persistent and 20 or so newly diagnosed Graves' disease patients, some 33 samples in total. Patients with persistent Graves' disease were compared with patients with newly diagnosed Graves' disease using TCR sequencing and RNA sequencing of peripheral blood. The study was conducted in China and was registered as a clinical trial.

Points the paper makes about the study in general: Lower TCR Shannon entropy and fewer highly expanded clones were observed in persistent Graves' disease patients than in newly diagnosed patients, which suggested clonal expansion. Only peripheral blood was studied, because thyroid tissue, the primary lesion, was inaccessible. Preferential use of TRBV28, TRBJ1-2 and TRBJ2-5 was observed in persistent disease, whereas TRBV20-1 and TRBJ2-1 were favored in newly diagnosed disease. Sequencing and analysis were limited to the TCR beta chain. A larger number of public clonotypes was shared among persistent patients (around 2,700) than among newly diagnosed patients (around 890). The authors acknowledged the small sample size as a limitation that may reduce accuracy.

Trimming costs V 0 bases and J 0 bases, and their ends lie 12 bases apart. From its cysteine to its phenylalanine, the CDR3 spans 16 amino acids. CDR3 DNA is the only sequence kept; it has 48 bases, read in frame from the first base. The germline V gene provides CDR1 MNHEY and CDR2 SVGAGI. Libraries came from multiplex PCR. The run used an Illumina HiSeq 4000. TCR beta libraries were built with iRepertoire HTBI primers and Arm-PCR amplification of CDR3 regions. Before sequencing, the PCR products went through gel purification. The published analysis was carried out like this. Gene usage analysis of CDR3 amino acid clonotypes relied on the 55 to 80 TRBV and fewer than 15 TRBJ segments identified across samples. Filtered high-quality paired reads were merged into contigs using COPE and FqMerger. Contigs were aligned with BLAST to IMGT TRBV, TRBD and TRBJ reference genes, and CDR3 was defined per IMGT. Any clonotype with a frequency above 0.1% was counted as a highly expanded clone. Shannon entropy was used to measure repertoire diversity, and the Gini coefficient was used to measure V-J evenness. A clonotype was considered public if more than one individual shared it. TCRdb cleaned the public reads at Q25 with fastp, built clones with MiXCR and kept in-frame beta chains. Under each unique CDR3 protein, matching rows form one entry showing the most common genes and DNA. The V and J calls and clone size are TCRdb's, not the authors'. The sample records about 460,000 distinct CDR3 sequences, 11% to 15% of which are singletons. The top ten clones comprise more than 15% of the sample.

These data were also reused for a study on T cells in Graves' hyperthyroidism and ophthalmopathy. In that second paper, the authors write: A patient counted as having stable Graves' hyperthyroidism if no progression to ophthalmopathy occurred over 18 months of follow-up. The hyperthyroidism patients were between 18 and 65 years old and newly diagnosed, with a disease duration of less than 2 months. Any patient with an uncontrolled infection, another autoimmune disease, pregnancy or lactation was excluded. Diagnoses were based on clinical symptoms, serum thyroxine and TRAb, thyroid ultrasound and orbital computed tomography. The first round of RT-PCR for the TCR CDR3 was performed with the HTBI primer set and the Qiagen OneStep RT-PCR kit. Most expanded thyroid clonotypes (frequency above 0.001) were also detected in blood, suggesting blood repertoires may reflect thyroid immune responses. A model built on a 13 V-J signature distinguished ophthalmopathy from stable hyperthyroidism, reaching roughly 88% sensitivity and around 81% specificity in cross-validation and 80%/75% in testing. During validation, the model predicted progression to ophthalmopathy a median of roughly 7.1 months ahead of onset, with roughly 65% sensitivity and 72.22% specificity. To identify distinguishing TCR V-J signatures, a discovery cohort of 90 to 100 patients was used, comprising 40 to 45 with Graves' ophthalmopathy and approximately 57 with stable Graves' hyperthyroidism. Prospective prediction of ophthalmopathy was tested in an independent validation cohort of 18 to 20 hyperthyroidism patients and 17 patients who later progressed to ophthalmopathy. The approximately 100 discovery patients were divided at random into training and test sets in a 7:3 ratio. Thyroid tissue and blood T-cell repertoires from more than 5 Graves' hyperthyroidism patients were also compared in the study. Following sampling, methimazole starting at 30 mg daily was given to hyperthyroidism patients, and high-dose intravenous methylprednisolone was given to ophthalmopathy patients. A second multiplex PCR round built the libraries, followed by size selection and purification. Paired-end sequencing of the libraries was performed with 100 bp reads on an Illumina HiSeq2000. SOAPnuke was used to process the raw data, throwing out any read that contained adapters or uncalled bases, had a mean Phred below 15, or lacked an exact constant-primer or identifier match. COPE v1.2.5 was used to merge high-quality paired reads, and clonotypes were defined as unique nucleotide sequences. MiTCR v1.1 was used to align clonotypes to the IMGT TRBV, TRBD and TRBJ reference segments. Only V-J combinations with frequency above 0.0001, covering 99% to 99.2% of repertoires, were analysed. A TCS score was defined as the ratio of F50 (clonal expansion) to E x V (chaos), with BLOSUM62-based TCRdist applied between CDR3 peptides within each V-J. Welch's t-statistics and random forest reduced roughly 540 V-J features to 13, which were used in a naive Bayes classifier (R e1071). Sample size was not statistically predetermined, and blinding of investigators to group allocation was not performed. TCR Vbeta CDR3 sequencing of fewer than 150 peripheral blood samples (under 45 ophthalmopathy, around 80 hyperthyroidism and about 17 progressor patients) is reported in the paper.

This clonotype was sampled from a woman in her 50s with Graves disease. Donor details come from another sample of the same person, matched by shared clones. The chain couples TRBV6-5 to TRBJ2-7, with the identity of the D gene unclear. The material sequenced was peripheral blood mononuclear cells (PBMCs), taken at new diagnosis, from a patient treated with antithyroid drugs. The CDR3 region: CASSYSVSYPSYEQYF. The nucleotides read TGTGCCAGCAGTTACTCGGTCTCCTACCCCTCCTACGAGCAGTACTTC.